A selection of T cell receptor beta chains follows, all from one sample in a study of cytomegalovirus exposure and HLA in healthy donors. The method was immunoSEQ multiplex PCR; TCRdb's version includes in-frame clones alone and lacks a portion of them. Its clone listing holds approximately 58,000 clones. The sequenced sample consisted of PBMCs. Source of these receptors: a man aged 18 to 30 in good health and CMV-seropositive. The CDR3 runs from the conserved cysteine through the conserved F or W. A D gene is named only where the DNA matches it firmly.

D gene	V gene	J gene	CDR3 DNA	CDR3 protein
-	TRBV6-5	TRBJ1-1	TGTGCCAGCAGTTACGAGGCGAACACTGAAGCTTTCTTT	CASSYEANTEAFF
TRBD1	TRBV6-6	TRBJ2-7	TGTGCCAGCAGCGGGACAGTCTACGAGCAGTACTTC	CASSGTVYEQYF
TRBD1	TRBV11-3	TRBJ2-7	TGTGCCAGCAGCCCTCAGGAGGGGACAGGGGTCTACGAGCAGTACTTC	CASSPQEGTGVYEQYF
TRBD2	TRBV2	TRBJ2-1	TGTGCCAGCAGTGGGGACTATATTAACGAGCAGTTCTTC	CASSGDYINEQFF
-	TRBV4-2	TRBJ2-3	TGTGCCAGCAGCCAAGTTGGGCCAGGCACAGATACGCAGTATTTT	CASSQVGPGTDTQYF
-	TRBV21-1	TRBJ2-3	TGTGCCAGCAGCAAACGTTTGGGCCGGGAGACTCCAGATACGCAGTATTTT	CASSKRLGRETPDTQYF
TRBD2	TRBV9	TRBJ2-7	TGTGCCAGCAGCCCAGCGGGAGTAGGCTACGAGCAGTACTTC	CASSPAGVGYEQYF
-	TRBV15	TRBJ1-2	TGTGCCACCAGCGCCGGAGGGCCCGGACTTGGCTACACCTTC	CATSAGGPGLGYTF
-	TRBV5-1	TRBJ2-5	TGCGCCAGCAGGTGGGGCCAAGAGACCCGGTACTTC	CASRWGQETRYF
-	TRBV11-2	TRBJ1-1	TGTGCCAGCAGCTTAGGAGTCGGGGGGAGGCTGAACACTGAAGCTTTCTTT	CASSLGVGGRLNTEAFF
-	TRBV9	TRBJ2-1	TGTGCCAGCCTTAGACCGGGGGACAATGAGCAGTTCTTC	CASLRPGDNEQFF
-	TRBV11-2	TRBJ2-7	TGTGCCAGCAGCTATCTCGGCTACGAGCAGTACTTC	CASSYLGYEQYF
-	TRBV2	TRBJ2-1	TGTGCCAGCAGTATTACAGCTGAGCAGTTCTTC	CASSITAEQFF
TRBD1	TRBV27	TRBJ1-1	TGTGCCAGCAGTCTCCAATCCGTCCGGGACAGGGGAGAAGCTTTCTTT	CASSLQSVRDRGEAFF
-	TRBV7-2	TRBJ1-1	TGTGCCAGCAGCTCTCAGAGGCGCGAAGCTTTCTTT	CASSSQRREAFF
-	TRBV5-6	TRBJ1-1	TGTGCCAGCAGCTCTACTGGACAGCTGAACACTGAAGCTTTCTTT	CASSSTGQLNTEAFF
TRBD2	TRBV29-1	TRBJ2-3	TGCAGCGTTCCCTCGGGGGGGGGACGGCGGTACGATACGCAGTATTTT	CSVPSGGGRRYDTQYF
-	TRBV9	TRBJ2-1	TGTGCCAGCAGCCCCCCAAGTTTGAGGGAGCAGTTCTTC	CASSPPSLREQFF
TRBD1	TRBV7-3	TRBJ1-2	TGTGCCAGCAGCACGGGGACAGTCCCTGCTAACTATGGCTACACCTTC	CASSTGTVPANYGYTF
-	TRBV5-4	TRBJ2-7	TGTGCCAGCAGCCTTAGCAACTACGAGCAGTACTTC	CASSLSNYEQYF
TRBD1	TRBV10-1	TRBJ2-3	TGCGCCAGCAGTGGGGGACAGGCGGGCACAGATACGCAGTATTTT	CASSGGQAGTDTQYF
-	TRBV5-6	TRBJ2-7	TGTGCCAGCAGCCGTACCCAACCCGGGAGCTCCTACGAGCAGTACTTC	CASSRTQPGSSYEQYF
TRBD1	TRBV30	TRBJ1-2	TGTGCCTCCCGGGACAGGGATATTTCTGGCTACACCTTC	CASRDRDISGYTF